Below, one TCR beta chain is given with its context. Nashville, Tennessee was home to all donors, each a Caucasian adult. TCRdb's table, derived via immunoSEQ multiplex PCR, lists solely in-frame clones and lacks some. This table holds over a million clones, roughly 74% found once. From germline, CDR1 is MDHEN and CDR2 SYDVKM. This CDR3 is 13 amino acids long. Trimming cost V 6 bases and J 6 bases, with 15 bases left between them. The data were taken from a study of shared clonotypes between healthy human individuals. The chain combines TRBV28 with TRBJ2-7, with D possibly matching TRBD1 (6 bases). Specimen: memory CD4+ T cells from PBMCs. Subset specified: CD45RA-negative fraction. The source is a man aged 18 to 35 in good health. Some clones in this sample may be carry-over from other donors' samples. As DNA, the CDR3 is TGTGCCAGCAGCACGCTAACAGGGTTCGAGCAGTACTTC. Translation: CASSTLTGFEQYF.